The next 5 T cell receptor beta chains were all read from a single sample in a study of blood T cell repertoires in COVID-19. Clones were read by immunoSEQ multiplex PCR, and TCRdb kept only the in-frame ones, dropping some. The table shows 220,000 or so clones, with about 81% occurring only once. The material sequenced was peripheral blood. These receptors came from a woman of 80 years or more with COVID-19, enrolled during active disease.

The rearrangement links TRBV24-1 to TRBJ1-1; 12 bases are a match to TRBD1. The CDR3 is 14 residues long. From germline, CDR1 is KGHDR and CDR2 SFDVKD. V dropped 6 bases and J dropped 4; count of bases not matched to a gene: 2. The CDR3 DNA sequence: TGTGCCACCAGTCCGGGACAGGGGGCCACTGAAGCTTTCTTT. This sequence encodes CATSPGQGATEAFF.

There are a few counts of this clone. This CDR3 is CASSLKTGTSGNTIYF. The CDR3 bases are TGTGCCAGTAGTCTGAAGACAGGGACCTCTGGAAACACCATATATTTT. V usage is TRBV19 and J usage is TRBJ1-3; 7 bases are shared with TRBD1. There are 16 residues in the CDR3. J gave up 0 bases and V 5 bases, and 7 bases lay outside the gene matches. Germline CDR1 reads LNHDA; CDR2 reads SQIVND (reference sequence).

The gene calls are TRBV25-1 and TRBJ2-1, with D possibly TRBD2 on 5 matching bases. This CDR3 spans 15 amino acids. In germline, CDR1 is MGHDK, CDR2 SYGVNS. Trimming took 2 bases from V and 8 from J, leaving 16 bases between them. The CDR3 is CASSEGSSRLDEQFF. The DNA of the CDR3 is TGTGCCAGCAGTGAAGGGTCTAGCCGGTTGGATGAGCAGTTCTTC. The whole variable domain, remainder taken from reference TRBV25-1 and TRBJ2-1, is EADIYQTPRYLVIGTGKKITLECSQTMGHDKMYWYQQDPGMELHLIHYSYGVNSTEKGDLSSESTVSRIRTEHFPLTLESARPSHTSQYLCASSEGSSRLDEQFFGPGTRLTVL.

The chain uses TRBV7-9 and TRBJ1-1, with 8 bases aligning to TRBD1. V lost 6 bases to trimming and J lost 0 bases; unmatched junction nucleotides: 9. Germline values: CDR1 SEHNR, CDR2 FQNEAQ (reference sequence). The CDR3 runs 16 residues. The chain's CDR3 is CASRFPPGQVNTEAFF. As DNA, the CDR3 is TGTGCCAGCAGATTTCCCCCGGGACAGGTGAACACTGAAGCTTTCTTT.

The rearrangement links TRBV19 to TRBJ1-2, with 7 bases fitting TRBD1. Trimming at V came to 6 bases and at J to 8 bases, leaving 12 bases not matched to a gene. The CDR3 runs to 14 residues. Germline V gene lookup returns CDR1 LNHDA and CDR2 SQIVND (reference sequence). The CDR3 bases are TGTGCCAGTAGCCCGAATTGGGACAGTAGGGGCTACACCTTC. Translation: CASSPNWDSRGYTF.